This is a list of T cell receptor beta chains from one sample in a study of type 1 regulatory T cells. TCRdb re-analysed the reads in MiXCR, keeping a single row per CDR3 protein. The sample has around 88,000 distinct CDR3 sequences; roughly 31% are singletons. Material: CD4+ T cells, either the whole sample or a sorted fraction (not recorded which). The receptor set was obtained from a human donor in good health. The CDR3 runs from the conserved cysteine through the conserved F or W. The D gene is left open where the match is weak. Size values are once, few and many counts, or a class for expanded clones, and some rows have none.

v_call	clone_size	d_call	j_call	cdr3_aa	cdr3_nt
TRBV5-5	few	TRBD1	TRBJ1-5	CASSNPGQGANQPQHF	TGTGCCAGCAGCAACCCCGGACAGGGAGCTAATCAGCCCCAGCATTTT
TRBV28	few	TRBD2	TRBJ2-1	CASSLSTGTSGSRSYNEQFF	TGTGCCAGCAGTTTATCCACCGGGACTAGCGGGAGCAGGTCCTACAATGAGCAGTTCTTC
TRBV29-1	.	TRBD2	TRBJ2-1	CSVPGTRNYNEQFF	TGCAGCGTTCCCGGGACTAGGAACTACAATGAGCAGTTCTTC
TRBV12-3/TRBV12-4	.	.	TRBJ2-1	CASSPGPARDLNEQFF	TGTGCCAGCAGTCCGGGACCCGCGAGGGATTTAAATGAGCAGTTCTTC
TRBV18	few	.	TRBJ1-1	CASSPLVSMNTEAFF	TGTGCCAGCTCACCGCTTGTGTCCATGAACACTGAAGCTTTCTTT
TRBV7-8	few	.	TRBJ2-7	CASSLGGAGSYEQYF	TGTGCCAGCAGCTTAGGGGGGGCGGGTTCATACGAGCAGTACTTC
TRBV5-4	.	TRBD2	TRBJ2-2	CASSSRLAGDTGELFF	TGTGCCAGCAGCTCCCGACTAGCGGGAGACACCGGGGAGCTGTTTTTT
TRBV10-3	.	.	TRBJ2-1	CAASRGAESSYNEQFF	TGTGCCGCCTCCAGAGGGGCGGAGAGCTCCTACAATGAGCAGTTCTTC
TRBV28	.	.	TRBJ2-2	CATAPTAPKNTGELFF	TGTGCCACCGCCCCCACCGCCCCCAAGAACACCGGGGAGCTGTTTTTT
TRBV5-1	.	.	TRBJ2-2	CASSLVGGGPELFF	TGCGCCAGCAGCTTGGTTGGGGGAGGACCGGAGCTGTTTTTT
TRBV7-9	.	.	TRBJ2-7	CASSLAVSALPTYEQYF	TGTGCCAGCAGCTTAGCAGTGTCGGCCCTACCTACCTACGAGCAGTACTTC
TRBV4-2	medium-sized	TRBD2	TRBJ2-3	CASSQRSGSGADTQYF	TGTGCCAGCAGCCAAAGAAGCGGGAGTGGGGCAGATACGCAGTATTTT
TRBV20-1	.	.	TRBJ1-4	CSARDPGGREKLFF	TGCAGTGCTAGAGATCCCGGGGGCCGTGAAAAACTGTTTTTT
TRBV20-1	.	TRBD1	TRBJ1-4	CSARGGTGGEKLFF	TGCAGTGCTAGGGGCGGGACAGGGGGTGAAAAACTGTTTTTT
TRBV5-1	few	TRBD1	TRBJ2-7	CASSLKGTGAYEQYF	TGCGCCAGCAGCTTGAAAGGGACAGGGGCCTACGAGCAGTACTTC
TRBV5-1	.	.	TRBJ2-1	CASSLELMGSYNEQFF	TGCGCCAGCAGCTTGGAGCTGATGGGCTCCTACAATGAGCAGTTCTTC
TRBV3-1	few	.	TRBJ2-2	CASSHEWGYANTGELFF	TGTGCCAGCAGCCACGAATGGGGATACGCGAACACCGGGGAGCTGTTTTTT
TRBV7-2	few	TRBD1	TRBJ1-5	CASSFPGQGSQPQHF	TGTGCCAGCAGCTTTCCGGGACAGGGGTCTCAGCCCCAGCATTTT
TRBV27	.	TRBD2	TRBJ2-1	CASSLWGGRGYEQFF	TGTGCCAGCAGTTTATGGGGCGGGAGAGGTTATGAGCAGTTCTTC
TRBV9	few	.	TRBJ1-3	CASSGGGSSGNTIYF	TGTGCCAGCAGCGGAGGCGGTAGCTCTGGAAACACCATATATTTT
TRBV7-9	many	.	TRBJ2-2	CASSLYRDNTGELFF	TGTGCCAGCAGCTTGTACAGGGACAACACCGGGGAGCTGTTTTTT
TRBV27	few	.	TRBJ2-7	CASSFREPPYEQYF	TGTGCCAGCAGTTTTCGAGAGCCCCCCTACGAGCAGTACTTC
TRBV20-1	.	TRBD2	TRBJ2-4	CKPIGGGPAKNIQYF	TGCAAGCCTATCGGGGGAGGGCCCGCCAAAAACATTCAGTACTTC
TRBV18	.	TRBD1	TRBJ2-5	CASSDGTGEETQYF	TGTGCCAGCTCAGACGGGACAGGGGAAGAGACCCAGTACTTC
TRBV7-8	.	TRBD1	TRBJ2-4	CASSRGTDLLAKNIQYF	TGTGCCAGCAGTCGTGGGACAGACCTACTAGCCAAAAACATTCAGTACTTC
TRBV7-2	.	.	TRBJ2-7	CASSNALHEQYF	TGTGCCAGCAGCAACGCACTACATGAGCAGTACTTC
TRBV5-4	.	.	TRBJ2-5	CASSFGGIKTETQYF	TGTGCCAGCAGCTTTGGGGGGATAAAGACTGAGACCCAGTACTTC
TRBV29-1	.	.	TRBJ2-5	CSAETHQRSQETQYF	TGCAGCGCCGAAACCCACCAAAGATCTCAAGAGACCCAGTACTTC
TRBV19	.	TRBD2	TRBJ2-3	CASRTPSGRATDTQYF	TGTGCCAGTAGAACCCCTAGCGGGAGGGCCACAGATACGCAGTATTTT
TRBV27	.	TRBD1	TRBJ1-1	CASSVDRGALHTEAFF	TGTGCCAGCAGTGTCGACAGGGGGGCTTTGCACACTGAAGCTTTCTTT
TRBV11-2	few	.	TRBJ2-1	CASSLDPAYNEQFF	TGTGCCAGCAGCTTAGATCCCGCCTACAATGAGCAGTTCTTC